These 9 T cell receptor beta chains share one sample of origin, sequenced in a study of blood T cell repertoires in COVID-19 (dated by TCRdb to the early 2020s). The library relied on the immunoSEQ multiplex PCR assay. TCRdb limited this immuneACCESS table to in-frame rearrangements with V and J called. A share of clones is missing; checked studies link under half to unresolved V genes, and the rest is unexplained. This sample lists around 130,000 clones; roughly four fifths were detected once. 9% to 14% of the sample lies in the top ten. The sample comprised peripheral blood. All receptors derive from a human donor in a cohort sampled during active COVID-19.

This clone was seen only once. The chain recombines TRBV5-1 with TRBJ1-1, with D uncertain. V shed 2 bases and J shed 1 base, with 6 bases lying between them. The germline gives CDR1 SGHRS, CDR2 YFSETQ. The CDR3 consists of 13 residues. The CDR3 nucleotides read TGCGCCAGCAGCTTCGGTAGGAACACTGAAGCTTTCTTT. It is translated as CASSFGRNTEAFF.

The V gene is TRBV9, the J gene TRBJ1-4, with 10 bases lining up with TRBD1. The CDR3 runs to 15 residues. The germline V gene encodes CDR1 SGDLS and CDR2 YYNGEE. V was pared by 0 bases and J by 4 bases, with 0 bases of the junction left unmatched. The CDR3 protein is CASSVGTGGNEKLFF. In nucleotides, the CDR3 is TGTGCCAGCAGCGTAGGGACAGGGGGTAATGAAAAACTGTTTTTT.

The rearrangement joins TRBV5-1 to TRBJ2-7; D might be TRBD1 (6 bases). This CDR3 comprises 14 residues. The ends were cut back, 7 bases at V and 4 bases at J, with 18 bases in the middle. Per germline, CDR1 SGHRS and CDR2 YFSETQ. The CDR3 coding sequence is TGCGCCAGCCGCAAAATAGGGACATCTTACGAGCAGTACTTC. Its protein is CASRKIGTSYEQYF. Based on the CDR3 plus reference TRBV5-1 and TRBJ2-7, the full variable domain is KAGVTQTPRYLIKTRGQQVTLSCSPISGHRSVSWYQQTPGQGLQFLFEYFSETQRNKGNFPGRFSGRQFSNSRSEMNVSTLELGDSALYLCASRKIGTSYEQYFGPGTRLTVT.

The chain carries TRBV6-6 and TRBJ2-3; TRBD2 aligns across 12 bases. This CDR3 is 15 amino acids long. The germline gives CDR1 MNHNY, CDR2 SVGAGI (reference sequence). The trim removed 6 bases at V and 2 bases at J, leaving 3 bases unmatched. The chain's CDR3 is CASRGLAGYTDTQYF. Written as DNA, the CDR3 is TGTGCCAGCAGGGGACTAGCGGGTTACACAGATACGCAGTATTTT.

This chain connects TRBV7-9 to TRBJ2-1, with a weak D call TRBD1 (5 bases). This CDR3 has 13 residues. Trimming left V 3 bases short and J 7 bases short, with 10 bases between. Germline-derived CDR1 and CDR2 are SEHNR and FQNEAQ (reference sequence). The CDR3 sequence: CASSLAGKNEQFF. The CDR3 coding sequence is TGTGCCAGCAGCTTGGCAGGGAAGAATGAGCAGTTCTTC.

The chain couples TRBV3-1 (or the pseudogene TRBV3-2) to TRBJ2-4; a weak D match, TRBD1 (6 bases). The length of the CDR3 is 18 residues. V gave up 4 bases and J gave up 0 bases, with 19 bases separating them. Germline V gene data show CDR1 as LGHDT and CDR2 as YNNKEL (reference sequence). Here the CDR3 reads CASSRQVMDPLAKNIQYF. The CDR3, as DNA: TGTGCCAGCAGCCGACAGGTAATGGACCCGCTAGCCAAAAACATTCAGTACTTC.

This chain connects TRBV28 to TRBJ2-7; D is ambiguous. The CDR3 contains 14 residues. Per the germline V gene, CDR1 is MDHEN and CDR2 is SYDVKM. V dropped 4 bases and J dropped 4 bases, with 14 bases sitting between them. The CDR3 region is CASSSPQIKYEQYF. CDR3 in DNA: TGTGCCAGCAGTTCCCCACAGATTAAATACGAGCAGTACTTC.

The chain has TRBV10-1 and TRBJ1-6; D is possibly TRBD1 (6 bases). The CDR3 has 12 amino acids. Trimming left V 6 bases short and J 10 bases short, with 10 bases between. From germline, CDR1 is WNHNN and CDR2 SYGVQD (reference sequence). This CDR3 is CASRDRKSPLHF. The CDR3 nucleotides read TGCGCCAGCAGGGACAGAAAGTCACCCCTCCACTTT.

The chain combines TRBV5-4 with TRBJ2-3, with 11 bases fitting TRBD2. Trimming at V came to 4 bases and at J to 6 bases, leaving 4 bases not matched to a gene. CDR1 SGHNT and CDR2 YYREEE come from the germline V gene (reference sequence). There are 14 residues in the CDR3. CDR3 sequence reads: CASSPSGGSDTQYF. DNA of the CDR3: TGTGCCAGCAGCCCTAGCGGGGGGAGCGATACGCAGTATTTT.